The next 26 T cell receptor beta chains were all read from a single sample in a study of post-analysis software for immune sequencing data. For these receptors, no antigen is known. The TCR beta cDNA libraries contained unique molecular identifiers. TCRdb re-called the PCR reads with MiXCR, one entry per CDR3 protein. The top ten hold 0.56% of the sample, which has about 800,000 distinct CDR3 sequences, roughly 27% seen once. Findings of the study overall: Patients had higher frequencies than controls of about five TRBV segments, including TRBV5-6, TRBV5-1 and TRBV20-1.

Sequencing input: blood. These receptors came from a girl under 18 with multiple sclerosis.

In its sample, this clonotype was seen once. The chain combines TRBV7-2 with TRBJ2-7; 10 bases match TRBD2. The DNA end is a closer match to TRBJ2-5, so the J assignment may be wrong. The germline CDR1 and CDR2 sequences are SGHTA and FQGNSA. This CDR3 contains 14 residues. The CDR3: CASSQTSGVRTQYF. The CDR3 DNA reads TGTGCCAGCAGCCAAACTAGCGGGGTCCGGACCCAGTACTTC.

This clonotype has a single count. The chain couples TRBV5-6 to TRBJ2-1; D tentatively fits TRBD1 or TRBD2 (6 bases each). V was cut by 6 bases and J by 3 bases, with 16 bases left in between. This CDR3 is built from 15 residues. CDR1 is SGHDT, CDR2 YYEEEE, per germline. The CDR3 region has the DNA TGTGCCAGCACGCATCCCGGGGGCATCTACAATGAGCAGTTCTTC. This gives the protein CASTHPGGIYNEQFF.

This clonotype has just a few counts. The CDR3 loop reads CASSHRDRGEKLFF. For the CDR3, the DNA is TGTGCCAGCAGCCACCGGGACAGGGGGGAAAAACTGTTTTTT. The chain has TRBV4-2 and TRBJ1-4; the match to TRBD1 covers 11 bases. Trimming took 3 bases from V and 8 from J; bases not matched to a gene: 2. This CDR3 has 14 amino acids. Germline loops: CDR1 LGHNA, CDR2 YNFKEQ.

The V gene is TRBV27, the J gene TRBJ2-1; D may match TRBD1 or TRBD2 (5 bases each). Germline V gene lookup returns CDR1 MNHEY and CDR2 SMNVEV (reference sequence). Trimming removed 5 bases from V and 2 bases from J, with 19 bases in between. The CDR3 has 17 amino acids. CDR3 sequence: CASSPHSDSGTYNEQFF. Written as DNA, the CDR3 is TGTGCCAGCAGTCCACATTCCGACAGCGGTACCTACAATGAGCAGTTCTTC.

This clonotype was detected a few times. This chain connects TRBV24-1 to TRBJ1-2; D possibly corresponds to TRBD1 (5 bases). This CDR3 is 15 amino acids long. Trimming removed 4 bases at V and 6 bases at J, with 17 bases between. Germline V gene data show CDR1 as KGHDR and CDR2 as SFDVKD. The CDR3 here is CATSDRTPAGDGYTF. CDR3 nucleotides: TGTGCCACCAGTGACCGGACACCCGCGGGTGATGGCTACACCTTC.

This clonotype was seen repeatedly, ten times or more. The DNA for the CDR3 is TGCAGCGCGAAGCTGGCGGCCGACACCTACGAGCAGTACTTC. This encodes CSAKLAADTYEQYF. The V gene is TRBV29-1, the J gene TRBJ2-7; no firm D call. This CDR3 comprises 14 residues. V was pared by 7 bases and J by 2 bases, with 18 bases between. The germline V gene encodes CDR1 SQVTM and CDR2 ANQGSEA.

The rearrangement links TRBV12-3 or TRBV12-4 to TRBJ1-5; TRBD1 is a possible D gene (5 bases). This CDR3 spans 14 amino acids. The V end lost 6 bases, the J end lost 1 base, and 10 bases lay between the germline ends. The CDR3 is CASSERDSNQPQHF. For the CDR3, the DNA is TGTGCCAGCAGCGAGAGGGACAGCAATCAGCCCCAGCATTTT.

The V call is TRBV29-1, the J call TRBJ2-4; D remains unclear. The J call may be mistaken, given a closer DNA end match to TRBJ2-5. The CDR3 is 11 residues long. Per germline, CDR1 SQVTM and CDR2 ANQGSEA. Written as DNA, the CDR3 is TGCAGCGTTGTTTCTGCAGAGACCCAGTACTTC. The encoded protein is CSVVSAETQYF.

This clonotype was counted only a few times. The V gene is TRBV10-3, the J gene TRBJ2-3; 7 bases align to TRBD1. CDR3 length: 15 residues. CDR1 and CDR2 (germline): ENHRY, SYGVKD. With 4 bases clipped from V and 0 bases from J, the junction kept 4 bases outside the gene matches. CDR3 bases: TGTGCCATCAGTGGGGGGACAGTTAGCACAGATACGCAGTATTTT. It codes for CAISGGTVSTDTQYF.

The chain links TRBV3-1 to TRBJ2-7, with a tentative D call TRBD1 (5 bases). The V end was cut by 1 base, the J end by 7 bases, with 11 bases between. The CDR3 extends over 13 amino acids. Germline V lookup: CDR1 LGHDT, CDR2 YNNKEL (reference sequence). CDR3 in amino acids: CASSQVEDNEQYF. CDR3 sequence (DNA): TGTGCCAGCAGCCAAGTTGAGGACAATGAGCAGTACTTC.

The CDR3 is CAHRGQGDMNTEAFF. In DNA, the CDR3 is TGTGCCCACCGGGGACAGGGTGATATGAACACTGAAGCTTTCTTT. The rearrangement uses TRBV10-3 and TRBJ1-1, with 9 positions matching TRBD1. The CDR3 has 15 residues. In germline, CDR1 is ENHRY, CDR2 SYGVKD. Trimming cost V 11 bases and J 0 bases; bases outside gene matches: 10.

This chain links TRBV7-2 with TRBJ2-1, with TRBD1 matching 9 bases. Germline lookup yields CDR1 SGHTA and CDR2 FQGNSA. The CDR3 extends over 15 amino acids. V lost 5 bases to trimming and J lost 9 bases; unmatched junction nucleotides: 11. CDR3 loop: CASSEDGTGRSEQFF. The DNA of the CDR3 is TGTGCCAGCAGCGAAGACGGGACAGGGAGGAGTGAGCAGTTCTTC.

The V and J genes are TRBV6-2 or TRBV6-3 and TRBJ1-5, with TRBD1 identical over 9 bases. CDR1 MNHEY and CDR2 SVGEGT come from the germline V gene. The CDR3 is 16 amino acids. V was clipped by 4 bases and J by 15 bases; unmatched bases: 19. Here the CDR3 reads CASSWEQGARGRPPHF. DNA of the CDR3: TGTGCCAGCAGTTGGGAACAGGGGGCAAGGGGGCGGCCTCCGCATTTT.

This chain connects TRBV15 to TRBJ1-6; the match to TRBD1 covers 7 bases. J was trimmed by 6 bases and V by 3 bases; bases with no gene match: 5. The CDR3 is 15 amino acids. Looked up from germline, CDR1 is LNHNV and CDR2 is YYDKDF (reference sequence). CDR3 sequence (DNA): TGTGCCACCAGCAGGACAGGGCTGTTTAATTCACCCCTCCACTTT. This gives the protein CATSRTGLFNSPLHF.

This chain connects TRBV20-1 to TRBJ2-1, with 9 nucleotides matching TRBD2. CDR1 is DFQATT and CDR2 is SNEGSKA in the germline V gene (reference sequence). V gave up 1 base and J gave up 2 bases; unmatched junction bases: 3. The CDR3 contains 15 residues. CDR3 amino acids: CSARVAGGPYNEQFF. CDR3 sequence (DNA): TGCAGTGCTAGAGTGGCGGGGGGGCCCTACAATGAGCAGTTCTTC.

This clonotype was seen a handful of times. The chain is built from TRBV7-2 and TRBJ2-5, with D tentatively TRBD1 (6 bases). Trimming shortened V by 6 bases and J by 5 bases, and 25 bases separated the two germline ends. Germline V lookup: CDR1 SGHTA, CDR2 FQGNSA. The CDR3 runs to 17 residues. CDR3 region: CASSSIGTPNNWETQYF. In DNA, the CDR3 is TGTGCCAGCAGTTCGATCGGGACACCGAACAACTGGGAGACCCAGTACTTC.

The CDR3 region is CASSLTGNGNTIYF. CDR3 coding DNA: TGTGCCAGCAGTTTAACAGGGAATGGAAACACCATATATTTT. This chain connects TRBV28 to TRBJ1-3; possibly TRBD1 for D (6 bases). The CDR3 totals 14 residues. Trimming took 2 bases from V and 3 from J, leaving 8 bases between them. Germline V lookup: CDR1 MDHEN, CDR2 SYDVKM.

This clonotype has a handful of counts. The chain has TRBV29-1 and TRBJ2-3, with D unclear. Trimming pared 2 bases from V and 5 bases from J, leaving 8 bases between. Germline V gene sequence: CDR1 SQVTM, CDR2 ANQGSEA. The CDR3 loop spans 12 amino acids. The CDR3 DNA is TGCAGCGTTGAATCGGGTATAGATACGCAGTATTTT. Protein product: CSVESGIDTQYF.

As regards this clonotype: One end of the junction is discordant with germline, which a read error may explain. The V gene is TRBV5-1, the J gene TRBJ2-2, with a weak D call TRBD1 (6 bases). The CDR3 has 14 amino acids. CDR1 and CDR2 from the germline V gene are SGHRS and YFSETQ. The CDR3 nucleotides are TGCGCCAGCAGCTTTGGACAGAACACCGGGGAGCCGTTTTTT. Translated, it gives CASSFGQNTGEPFF.

The chain has TRBV12-3 or TRBV12-4 and TRBJ2-1; 8 bases map to TRBD2. The CDR3 sequence is 15 residues long. Germline trimming cut 6 bases from V and 3 bases from J; bases unmatched to any gene: 7. CDR3 residues: CASSPTSGFYNEQFF. CDR3 sequence (DNA): TGTGCCAGCAGCCCCACTAGCGGCTTCTACAATGAGCAGTTCTTC.

This sequence joins TRBV7-9 and TRBJ1-1, with 7 bases aligning to TRBD1. Germline CDR1 and CDR2: SEHNR and FQNEAQ (reference sequence). There are 14 residues in the CDR3. The V and J ends lost 5 bases and 6 bases, in that order; junction bases with no gene match: 9. The CDR3 here is CASSRDRAWAEAFF. In DNA, the CDR3 is TGTGCCAGCAGCCGTGACAGGGCGTGGGCTGAAGCTTTCTTT.

This clonotype was detected a few times. V and J are TRBV6-2 or TRBV6-3 and TRBJ2-4; D might be TRBD2 (6 bases). The germline V gene has CDR1 MNHEY and CDR2 SVGEGT. This CDR3 contains 18 residues. Trimming stripped 0 bases from V and 3 bases from J, with 18 bases between. CDR3 nucleotide sequence: TGTGCCAGCAGTTACTCCCCCCTGCGGGGTCGTAGCAAAAACATTCAGTACTTC. Amino acids: CASSYSPLRGRSKNIQYF.

This chain joins TRBV6-1 and TRBJ2-7; 7 nucleotides match TRBD1. The CDR3 covers 12 residues. Germline loops: CDR1 MNHNS, CDR2 SASEGT. With 6 bases clipped from V and 10 bases from J, the junction kept 9 bases outside the gene matches. In nucleotides, the CDR3 is TGTGCCAGCAGAGCCGGGACAGCTCCACAGTACTTC. This translates into CASRAGTAPQYF.

The genes are TRBV7-2 and TRBJ2-1; maybe TRBD1 (6 bases). V was pared by 5 bases and J by 10 bases, with 24 bases between. The V gene's germline CDR1 is SGHTA and CDR2 FQGNSA. The CDR3 has 16 amino acids. The CDR3 DNA is TGTGCCAGCAGCGCAACACCGCCAGGGGTGGTGAAAGAGCAGTTCTTC. Encoded protein: CASSATPPGVVKEQFF. The complete variable domain, with remaining parts taken from reference TRBV7-2 and TRBJ2-1, reads GAGVSQSPSNKVTEKGKDVELRCDPISGHTALYWYRQSLGQGLEFLIYFQGNSAPDKSGLPSDRFSAERTGGSVSTLTIQRTQQEDSAVYLCASSATPPGVVKEQFFGPGTRLTVL.

A few counts support this clonotype. The CDR3 sequence is CASSPELAGNEQFF. CDR3 DNA: TGTGCCAGCTCACCGGAACTAGCGGGGAATGAGCAGTTCTTC. The chain joins TRBV18 to TRBJ2-1; 10 bases are a match to TRBD2. The CDR3 sequence is 14 residues long. The V gene end was trimmed by 3 bases and the J gene end by 7 bases; junction bases not matched to a gene: 3. CDR1 and CDR2 (germline): KGHSH, LQKENI.

The CDR3 coding sequence is TGTGCCAGCAGTTACTCCCCTCTAGCGGGACCAAGGCTTTCAGACAATGAGCAGTTCTTC. Residues: CASSYSPLAGPRLSDNEQFF. This chain links TRBV6-2 or TRBV6-3 with TRBJ2-1; 9 nucleotides align to TRBD2. The junction had 17 bases not matched to a gene; V was cut back by 0 bases and J by 5 bases. Germline CDR1 MNHEY, CDR2 SVGEGT. The CDR3 sequence is 20 residues long.